This T cell receptor beta chain was sequenced during a study of blood T cell repertoires in COVID-19. Study as a whole: Nucleic acid was either cDNA or gDNA, and it came from T cells, B-cell-depleted T cells, or PBMCs.

Sequencing used immunoSEQ multiplex PCR; TCRdb keeps in-frame clones, though not all of them. The data hold 250,000 to 300,000 clones, with 70% to 90% observed a single time. Trimming took off 7 bases at V and 1 base at J, with 7 bases between the two ends. Germline-derived CDR1 and CDR2 are SNHLY and FYNNEI. The CDR3 spans 12 residues. The chain employs TRBV2 and TRBJ1-1; D gene ambiguous. This TCR was recovered from a woman aged 60 to 75 in a cohort exposed to, infected with or recovered from COVID-19 (not recorded which). Sequencing input: PBMCs or T cells enriched from blood (not recorded which). In nucleotides, the CDR3 is TGTGCCAGCACCCATTGGAACACTGAAGCTTTCTTT. Amino acids: CASTHWNTEAFF.